This passage covers 10 T cell receptor beta chains from one sample sequenced in a study of technical replicates of blood from a few donors. Sequencing was performed with immunoSEQ multiplex PCR; in TCRdb, only in-frame clones are kept and a portion is missing. The sample carries about 9,400 clones, 90% to 95% recorded once. Sequencing was carried out using PBMCs. The receptors were gathered from a human donor in good health.

This sequence joins TRBV20-1 and TRBJ2-7, with 7 bases fitting TRBD1. This CDR3 is built from 11 residues. Germline V lookup: CDR1 DFQATT, CDR2 SNEGSKA (reference sequence). Losses at the gene ends were 5 bases for V and 3 bases for J; bases not matched to a gene: 1. CDR3 DNA: TGCAGTGCTCAGGGGGACTACGAGCAGTACTTC. Its translation: CSAQGDYEQYF.

This chain uses TRBV6-5 with TRBJ2-7, with 11 positions matching TRBD1. This CDR3 is built from 15 residues. With V trimmed by 0 bases and J by 12 bases, 10 bases remained unmatched. CDR1 and CDR2 from the germline V gene are MNHEY and SVGAGI. The DNA for the CDR3 is TGTGCCAGCAGTTACTCCCCTGGGACAGGGGGGAGCCTGTACTTC. Its translation: CASSYSPGTGGSLYF.

The chain recombines TRBV10-2 with TRBJ2-7, with 9 nucleotides matching TRBD1. With 0 bases clipped from V and 0 bases from J, the junction kept 3 bases outside the gene matches. The CDR3 length is 16 residues. Germline V gene sequence: CDR1 WSHSY, CDR2 SAAADI. CDR3 region: CASSESGTGSSYEQYF. CDR3 sequence (DNA): TGCGCCAGCAGTGAGTCGGGGACAGGGAGCTCCTACGAGCAGTACTTC.

As for this clone: A junction boundary mismatches the germline segment, possibly from a read error. The chain employs TRBV5-1 and TRBJ2-7; 12 nucleotides match TRBD1. The CDR3 is 13 residues long. Germline assignment: CDR1 SGHRS and CDR2 YFSETQ. DNA for the CDR3: TGCGCCAGCAGATTGGGACAGGGGGCCGAGCAGTACTTC. This codes for CASRLGQGAEQYF.

A note on this clone: A junction boundary mismatches the germline segment, possibly from a read error. V and J are TRBV19 and TRBJ2-1; D might be TRBD1 (5 bases). The CDR3 is 17 residues long. CDR1 LNHDA and CDR2 SQIVND come from the germline V gene (reference sequence). The CDR3 region is CASSLEGALSSYNEQFF. The CDR3 DNA sequence: TGTGCCAGTAGTCTAGAAGGGGCCTTGAGCTCCTACAATGAGCAGTTCTTC. The full variable domain, its missing parts supplied by reference TRBV19 and TRBJ2-1, is DGGITQSPKYLFRKEGQNVTLSCEQNLNHDAMYWYRQDPGQGLRLIYYSQIVNDFQKGDIAEGYSVSREKKESFPLTVTSAQKNPTAFYLCASSLEGALSSYNEQFFGPGTRLTVL.

The V call is TRBV2, the J call TRBJ1-2, with unresolved D. V lost 6 bases, J lost 2 bases, and 10 bases lay in between. The germline V gene has CDR1 SNHLY and CDR2 FYNNEI. The CDR3 length is 13 residues. The CDR3 protein is CASRLQANYGYTF. The CDR3 region has the DNA TGTGCCAGCAGGCTCCAGGCCAACTATGGCTACACCTTC.

The chain joins TRBV7-7 to TRBJ2-5; TRBD1 aligns across 10 bases. The CDR3 is made up of 16 amino acids. J lost 4 bases, V lost 2 bases, and 7 bases had no gene match. Germline CDR1 reads SSHAT; CDR2 reads FNYEAQ (reference sequence). The CDR3 nucleotides read TGTGCCAGCAGCTTAACAGGACAGGGGGATTTAGAGACCCAGTACTTC. Protein sequence: CASSLTGQGDLETQYF.

CDR3 sequence reads: CASSLARWKEAEANTGELFF. The CDR3 DNA reads as TGTGCCAGCAGCTTGGCAAGGTGGAAGGAGGCAGAGGCGAACACCGGGGAGCTGTTTTTT. The chain uses TRBV5-8 and TRBJ2-2; D may be TRBD2 (5 bases). CDR3 size: 20 residues. Looked up from germline, CDR1 is SGHTS and CDR2 is YDEGEE. Between the trimmed V and J ends, which lost 0 bases and 0 bases, there was a span of 21 bases.

The V gene is TRBV5-6, the J gene TRBJ1-5, with D perhaps matching TRBD1 (5 bases). The CDR3 has 15 residues. V lost 4 bases and J lost 2, with 13 bases in between. Germline lookup yields CDR1 SGHDT and CDR2 YYEEEE. CDR3 residues: CASSRMGGGNQPQHF. CDR3 coding DNA: TGTGCCAGCAGCCGAATGGGGGGGGGCAATCAGCCCCAGCATTTT. The full variable domain, its missing parts supplied by reference TRBV5-6 and TRBJ1-5, is DAGVTQSPTHLIKTRGQQVTLRCSPKSGHDTVSWYQQALGQGPQFIFQYYEEEERQRGNFPDRFSGHQFPNYSSELNVNALLLGDSALYLCASSRMGGGNQPQHFGDGTRLSIL.

CDR3 bases: TGTGCCAGCAGTTTATCACCAGGGCGGCAGGGCGGTGGCTACACCTTC. Translated: CASSLSPGRQGGGYTF. The gene calls are TRBV28 and TRBJ1-2; a possible D gene is TRBD1 (5 bases). CDR1 is MDHEN and CDR2 is SYDVKM in the germline V gene. The V end was cut by 1 base, the J end by 7 bases, with 19 bases between. The CDR3 runs to 16 residues.